Shown below are 20 T cell receptor beta chains from a single sample sequenced in a study of T cell changes during pregnancy in multiple sclerosis. Profiled with immunoSEQ multiplex PCR; TCRdb holds only in-frame clones, not every one. The repertoire consists of 78,000 or so clones, with 90% to 95% occurring once and the leading ten covering approximately 0.41%. The specimen was CD4+ T cells from peripheral blood mononuclear cells, collected before pregnancy. The origin of the receptors is a female donor with multiple sclerosis, enrolled in a pregnancy study.

The chain joins TRBV2 to TRBJ2-7, with a tentative D call TRBD1 (5 bases). This CDR3 is 12 amino acids long. V was shortened by 4 bases and J by 6 bases, with 10 bases between the two germline ends. Germline V lookup: CDR1 SNHLY, CDR2 FYNNEI. CDR3 in DNA: TGTGCCAGCAGTGCAGGGCGCACCGAGCAGTACTTC. Amino acid sequence: CASSAGRTEQYF.

This clone was picked up one time. The chain carries TRBV14 and TRBJ2-7; possible D gene TRBD1, 6 bases. This CDR3 spans 15 amino acids. Looked up from germline, CDR1 is SGHDN and CDR2 is FVKESK. Trimming cost V 3 bases and J 6 bases, with 18 bases left between them. CDR3 residues: CASSQAGTKGGEQYF. The CDR3 DNA is TGTGCCAGCAGCCAGGCCGGGACAAAGGGTGGCGAGCAGTACTTC.

The rearrangement links TRBV15 to TRBJ1-2; D gene unclear. The V gene's germline CDR1 is LNHNV and CDR2 YYDKDF (reference sequence). V lost 0 bases, J lost 7 bases, and 15 bases lay in between. The CDR3 consists of 15 residues. CDR3 amino acids: CATSRDPETLLGYTF. Here the CDR3 DNA reads TGTGCCACCAGCAGAGATCCGGAGACGTTGCTTGGCTACACCTTC.

V gene TRBV7-9 combines with J gene TRBJ1-1; no definite D call. V lost 2 bases and J lost 2, with 12 bases in between. This CDR3 is built from 15 residues. The germline V gene encodes CDR1 SEHNR and CDR2 FQNEAQ (reference sequence). The CDR3 region is CASSLISRRNTEAFF. The CDR3 nucleotides are TGTGCCAGCAGCTTAATCTCCCGGAGAAACACTGAAGCTTTCTTT.

The chain recombines TRBV28 with TRBJ2-1; 8 bases are shared with TRBD2. The CDR3 covers 13 residues. V shed 10 bases, J shed 2 bases, and the junction held 4 bases outside the gene matches. Germline V gene sequence: CDR1 MDHEN, CDR2 SYDVKM. In nucleotides, the CDR3 is TGTGCCATCGGGAGGGGGACCTACAATGAGCAGTTCTTC. This sequence encodes CAIGRGTYNEQFF.

The rearrangement links TRBV19 to TRBJ2-3; D not certain. V shed 3 bases and J shed 7 bases, with 5 bases lying between them. Germline V CDR1 and CDR2: LNHDA, SQIVND (reference sequence). The CDR3 length is 11 residues. CDR3 bases: TGTGCCAGTAGTATCCTTCATACGCAGTATTTT. This codes for CASSILHTQYF.

This chain uses TRBV28 with TRBJ2-5, with D maybe TRBD2 (5 bases). Trimming removed 2 bases from V and 5 bases from J, with 12 bases in between. In germline, CDR1 is MDHEN, CDR2 SYDVKM. The CDR3 covers 14 residues. For the CDR3, the DNA is TGTGCCAGCAGTTTACTTTTCGGGGTTGAGACCCAGTACTTC. Its protein product is CASSLLFGVETQYF.

The chain is built from TRBV7-9 and TRBJ1-1; no firm D call. V was pared by 0 bases and J by 10 bases, with 12 bases between. The CDR3 contains 13 residues. Germline V CDR1 and CDR2: SEHNR, FQNEAQ (reference sequence). CDR3 in DNA: TGTGCCAGCAGCTTAGCGGAGTCCGCGGGAGCTTTCTTT. Its protein product is CASSLAESAGAFF.

The chain is built from TRBV21-1 and TRBJ1-1; the D call of TRBD1 is as the table states it, not checked on the DNA. TRBV21-1 is classified as a pseudogene. This CDR3 comprises 16 residues. The chain's CDR3 is CASSKSGQGTNTEAFF. DNA of the CDR3: TGTGCCAGCAGCAAAAGTGGTCAGGGGACGAACACTGAAGCTTTCTTT.

The chain carries TRBV19 and TRBJ1-5; D unclear. The CDR3 is 13 residues long. Trimming left V 7 bases short and J 4 bases short, with 11 bases between. In germline, CDR1 is LNHDA, CDR2 SQIVND (reference sequence). CDR3: CASKSRGNQPQHF. CDR3 nucleotide sequence: TGTGCCAGTAAGTCCAGAGGGAATCAGCCCCAGCATTTT.

The V call is TRBV5-1, the J call TRBJ2-1; TRBD2 is a possible D gene (5 bases). The CDR3 has 16 amino acids. Germline V gene data show CDR1 as SGHRS and CDR2 as YFSETQ. The V and J ends lost 3 bases and 0 bases respectively, with 13 bases between them. The CDR3 DNA follows: TGCGCCAGCAGCTGGAGGTCGGCGGGCTCCTACAATGAGCAGTTCTTC. Protein: CASSWRSAGSYNEQFF.

V and J are TRBV27 and TRBJ1-1; 8 bases align to TRBD1. V dropped 3 bases and J dropped 0; count of bases not matched to a gene: 3. The CDR3 consists of 15 residues. The germline gives CDR1 MNHEY, CDR2 SMNVEV (reference sequence). CDR3 DNA sequence: TGTGCCAGCAGTTTCTCGACAGGGGTGAACACTGAAGCTTTCTTT. This sequence encodes CASSFSTGVNTEAFF.

This rearrangement joins TRBV5-4 to TRBJ2-5, with D perhaps matching TRBD2 (5 bases). V was cut by 0 bases and J by 6 bases, with 12 bases left in between. The length of the CDR3 is 14 residues. Germline assignment: CDR1 SGHNT and CDR2 YYREEE (reference sequence). The CDR3 loop reads CASSLDRRPKTQYF. CDR3 DNA sequence: TGTGCCAGCAGCTTGGACCGGAGGCCCAAGACCCAGTACTTC.

The V call is TRBV6-5, the J call TRBJ1-2; 8 bases match TRBD1. The CDR3 is 13 amino acids. Germline CDR1 is MNHEY and CDR2 is SVGAGI. Trimming took 4 bases from V and 8 from J; bases not matched to a gene: 6. The CDR3 DNA reads as TGTGCCAGCAGTTGGACAGGGCAAGACGGCTACACCTTC. It codes for CASSWTGQDGYTF.

The chain joins TRBV19 to TRBJ1-6; TRBD1 is a possible D gene (5 bases). Trimming took off 1 base at V and 0 bases at J, with 7 bases between the two ends. Per the germline V gene, CDR1 is LNHDA and CDR2 is SQIVND (reference sequence). The length of the CDR3 is 16 residues. The CDR3 is CASSIAGGSYNSPLHF. The CDR3 DNA is TGTGCCAGTAGTATAGCGGGGGGCTCCTATAATTCACCCCTCCACTTT.

The chain employs TRBV7-8 and TRBJ1-2; D not certain. The germline CDR1 and CDR2 sequences are SGHVS and FQNEAQ. The length of the CDR3 is 14 residues. With 7 bases removed from V and 2 bases from J, the gap between germline ends came to 14 bases. The CDR3 region has the DNA TGTGCCAGCACCCCGTCAGGTCAAAACTATGGCTACACCTTC. As protein: CASTPSGQNYGYTF.

The chain uses TRBV5-1 and TRBJ1-5, with 9 positions matching TRBD1. The ends lost 4 bases at V and 5 bases at J; junction bases unmatched: 10. The germline V gene encodes CDR1 SGHRS and CDR2 YFSETQ. The CDR3 runs 16 residues. CDR3 amino acids: CASSGDRGSEYQPQHF. The CDR3 DNA reads TGCGCCAGCAGCGGAGACAGGGGGTCGGAGTATCAGCCCCAGCATTTT.

The rearrangement uses TRBV11-2 and TRBJ1-4; TRBD1 is a possible D gene (6 bases). Germline V gene lookup returns CDR1 SGHAT and CDR2 FQNNGV. Trimming removed 5 bases from V and 7 bases from J, with 17 bases in between. CDR3 length equals 15 residues. The DNA of the CDR3 is TGTGCCAGCAGCCAAAGCGGGGGGCGCGGTGAAAAACTGTTTTTT. It yields the protein CASSQSGGRGEKLFF. Based on the CDR3 plus reference TRBV11-2 and TRBJ1-4, the full variable domain is EAGVAQSPRYKIIEKRQSVAFWCNPISGHATLYWYQQILGQGPKLLIQFQNNGVVDDSQLPKDRFSAERLKGVDSTLKIQPAKLEDSAVYLCASSQSGGRGEKLFFGSGTQLSVL.

This sequence joins TRBV7-9 and TRBJ1-2, with D possibly matching TRBD1 (5 bases). The CDR3 is 13 amino acids. Trimming pared 5 bases from V and 3 bases from J, leaving 10 bases between. The germline V gene has CDR1 SEHNR and CDR2 FQNEAQ (reference sequence). CDR3 coding DNA: TGTGCCAGCAGCCAAGGACAAGACTATGGCTACACCTTC. It yields the protein CASSQGQDYGYTF.

V and J are TRBV29-1 and TRBJ1-2; the D gene is possibly TRBD1 (6 bases). Between the trimmed V and J ends, which lost 4 bases and 7 bases, there was a span of 37 bases. The germline V gene has CDR1 SQVTM and CDR2 ANQGSEA. The CDR3 length is 20 residues. The CDR3 loop reads CSVVRDNRKYPSPELRGYTF. The CDR3 bases are TGCAGCGTTGTCCGGGACAACCGAAAATACCCAAGCCCTGAATTACGTGGCTACACCTTC.